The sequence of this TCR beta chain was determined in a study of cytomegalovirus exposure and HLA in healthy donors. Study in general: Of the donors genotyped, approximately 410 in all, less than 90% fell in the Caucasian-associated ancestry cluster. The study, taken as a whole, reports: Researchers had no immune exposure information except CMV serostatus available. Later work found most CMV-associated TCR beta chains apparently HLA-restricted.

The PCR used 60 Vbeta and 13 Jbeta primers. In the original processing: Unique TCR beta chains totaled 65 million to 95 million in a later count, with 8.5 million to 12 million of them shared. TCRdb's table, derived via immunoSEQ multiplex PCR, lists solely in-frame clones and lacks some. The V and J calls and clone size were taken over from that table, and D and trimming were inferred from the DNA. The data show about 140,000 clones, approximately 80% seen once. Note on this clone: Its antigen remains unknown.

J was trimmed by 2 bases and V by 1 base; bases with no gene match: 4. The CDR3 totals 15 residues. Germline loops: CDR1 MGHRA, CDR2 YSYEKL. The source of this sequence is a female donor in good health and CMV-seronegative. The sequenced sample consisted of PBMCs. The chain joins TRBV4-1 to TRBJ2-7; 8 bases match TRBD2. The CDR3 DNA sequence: TGCGCCAGCAGCCAAGTCCGGGAGGGCCCCTACGAGCAGTACTTC. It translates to CASSQVREGPYEQYF.